The 23 T cell receptor beta chains reported below all come from one sample, sequenced in a study of human T cells and chemical hapten exposure. Individual cDNA molecules (in the library) carried attached unique molecular identifiers. TCRdb processed the reads anew with MiXCR; each CDR3 protein has one entry. The table has about 2,600 distinct CDR3 sequences, approximately 48% seen once. Indicated treatment: therapeutic diphenylcyclopropenone sensitization with weekly scalp DPC. The material sequenced was whole blood, taken before DPC sensitization or 2, 6, or about 24 weeks after (not recorded which). The receptors originated from an adult with alopecia areata. Some clones in this sample may be carry-over from other donors' samples. This table probably holds off-target reads from a library built for another chain.

The CDR3 is CSAKSVYSYEQYV. The CDR3 DNA reads as TGCAGTGCTAAGTCCGTCTACTCCTACGAGCAGTACGTC. J is TRBJ2-7 and V is TRBV20-1; no definite D call. V lost 4 bases to trimming and J lost 0 bases, with 10 bases between them. This CDR3 contains 13 residues. Germline V gene data show CDR1 as DFQATT and CDR2 as SNEGSKA (reference sequence).

V is TRBV5-4 and J is TRBJ2-5, with D maybe TRBD2 (5 bases). Trimming removed 4 bases from V and 9 bases from J, with 19 bases in between. The germline CDR1 and CDR2 sequences are SGHNT and YYREEE (reference sequence). CDR3 size: 14 residues. CDR3 sequence: CASSPRTSMEAQYF. The CDR3 nucleotides are TGTGCCAGCAGCCCCCGGACGTCTATGGAGGCCCAGTACTTC.

V gene TRBV6-2 or TRBV6-3 combines with J gene TRBJ2-7; perhaps D is TRBD1 or TRBD2 (5 bases each). The CDR3 covers 15 residues. The ends were cut back, 5 bases at V and 6 bases at J, with 20 bases in the middle. Germline V gene data show CDR1 as MNHEY and CDR2 as SVGEGT. CDR3 in amino acids: CASSPPTGYGTEQYV. In DNA form, the CDR3 reads TGTGCCAGCAGTCCCCCTACTGGGTACGGGACCGAGCAGTACGTC.

V usage is TRBV5-1 and J usage is TRBJ2-7; 7 nucleotides line up with TRBD1. V was clipped by 0 bases and J by 9 bases; unmatched bases: 6. This CDR3 contains 13 residues. CDR1 is SGHRS and CDR2 is YFSETQ in the germline V gene. CDR3 DNA sequence: TGCGCCAGCAGCTTGGGACAGGGTACAGTGCAGTACTTC. Protein: CASSLGQGTVQYF.

A word on this clonotype: A read error may explain this, as a much larger clone is one base away. The V call is TRBV7-3, the J call TRBJ2-7, with 8 positions matching TRBD1. This CDR3 is built from 15 residues. Germline values: CDR1 SGHTA, CDR2 FQGTGA. V dropped 7 bases and J dropped 5; count of bases not matched to a gene: 13. The CDR3 sequence is CASNLTGVGNNEQYF. The CDR3 region has the DNA TGTGCCAGCAACTTGACAGGGGTGGGCAATAACGAGCAGTACTTC.

This clonotype is judged large. This sequence joins TRBV5-5 and TRBJ2-1, with 10 bases identical to TRBD2. Germline trimming cut 6 bases from V and 5 bases from J; bases unmatched to any gene: 2. The CDR3 length is 13 residues. Germline V lookup: CDR1 SGHKS, CDR2 YYEKEE (reference sequence). Written as DNA, the CDR3 is TGTGCCAGCAAGCTAGCGGGAGACAATGAGCAGTTCTTC. Protein sequence: CASKLAGDNEQFF.

The chain joins TRBV9 to TRBJ2-3; 8 bases are shared with TRBD2. V trimming: 1 base; J trimming: 6 bases; junction bases outside the gene matches: 10. The CDR3 is 16 amino acids. Germline CDR1 is SGDLS and CDR2 is YYNGEE. This CDR3 is CASSVNKRESSDTQYF. The CDR3 region has the DNA TGTGCCAGCAGCGTAAACAAGCGGGAGTCTTCGGATACGCAGTATTTT.

The sample holds a few counts of this clonotype. The J gene is TRBJ2-7, the V gene TRBV20-1; TRBD2 might be the D (5 bases). Germline lookup yields CDR1 DFQATT and CDR2 SNEGSKA (reference sequence). The V gene lost 6 bases and the J gene lost 1 base, with 19 bases spanning the gap. The CDR3 contains 15 residues. The CDR3 sequence: CSAVAFGRPSYEQYF. CDR3 DNA sequence: TGCAGTGCCGTAGCGTTTGGCAGGCCTTCCTACGAGCAGTACTTC.

V gene TRBV27 combines with J gene TRBJ2-7, with D possibly being TRBD1 or TRBD2 (5 bases each). Germline V gives CDR1 MNHEY, CDR2 SMNVEV (reference sequence). The V end lost 10 bases, the J end lost 0 bases, and 13 bases lay between the germline ends. The CDR3 runs 13 residues. The CDR3 region is CATLDGASYEQYF. In DNA, the CDR3 is TGTGCCACCCTGGACGGGGCCTCCTACGAGCAGTACTTC.

V gene TRBV11-2 combines with J gene TRBJ2-5, with 10 bases identical to TRBD2. Germline V CDR1 and CDR2: SGHAT, FQNNGV. V lost 5 bases, J lost 2 bases, and 8 bases stayed unmatched. This CDR3 is built from 16 residues. The CDR3 is CASSVRGLAEQETQYF. The CDR3 nucleotides read TGTGCCAGCAGCGTGCGAGGACTAGCGGAACAAGAGACCCAGTACTTC.

The genes are TRBV6-2 or TRBV6-3 and TRBJ2-1; the D is unclear. The CDR3 extends over 17 amino acids. V lost 3 bases and J 5 bases, leaving 20 bases between the germline ends. Per the germline V gene, CDR1 is MNHEY and CDR2 is SVGEGT. The CDR3 protein is CASSYRAMRPSNNEQFF. CDR3 in DNA: TGTGCCAGCAGTTATCGCGCGATGCGGCCATCCAACAATGAGCAGTTCTTC.

The count of this clonotype is one. The V and J genes are TRBV29-1 and TRBJ2-7, with 12 bases fitting TRBD1. The CDR3 extends over 14 amino acids. The J segment lost 1 base and the V segment lost 6 bases, leaving 4 bases of the junction unmatched. Germline CDR1 SQVTM, CDR2 ANQGSEA. CDR3 region: CSVPGQGASYEQYF. CDR3 DNA: TGCAGCGTCCCGGGACAGGGGGCTTCCTACGAGCAGTACTTC.

The CDR3 DNA reads as TGTGCCAGCAGTTTAACCATAGCGGGGGGCACAGATACGCAGTATTTT. Its translation: CASSLTIAGGTDTQYF. The chain links TRBV27 to TRBJ2-3; TRBD2 matches 9 bases. The CDR3 length is 16 residues. Germline values: CDR1 MNHEY, CDR2 SMNVEV (reference sequence). After removal of 2 bases from V and 1 base from J, the junction contained 4 bases not matched to a gene.

The rearrangement uses TRBV30 and TRBJ2-7; TRBD1 aligns across 7 bases. From germline, CDR1 is GTSNPN and CDR2 SVGIG (reference sequence). J was trimmed by 0 bases and V by 5 bases; bases with no gene match: 19. The CDR3 is 18 amino acids. The CDR3 DNA follows: TGTGCCTGGCCACCGAACGGACAGGCATCCTCAAACTCCTACGAGCAGTACGTC. Its protein is CAWPPNGQASSNSYEQYV.

V is TRBV18 and J is TRBJ1-2, with D unresolved. The CDR3 is made up of 12 amino acids. The germline V gene encodes CDR1 KGHSH and CDR2 LQKENI. V lost 3 bases and J lost 9, with 11 bases in between. The CDR3 sequence is CASSPESLSYTF. Written as DNA, the CDR3 is TGTGCCAGCTCACCGGAGTCCCTTAGCTACACCTTC.

The V call is TRBV7-2, the J call TRBJ2-2; possible D gene TRBD1, 5 bases. Trimming removed 5 bases at V and 6 bases at J, with 16 bases between. The germline CDR1 and CDR2 sequences are SGHTA and FQGNSA. The CDR3 extends over 15 amino acids. The CDR3 nucleotides read TGTGCCAGCAGCCCACTTAGGGGCTCAGCCGGGGAGCTGTTTTTT. Residues: CASSPLRGSAGELFF.

This clonotype was found a few times. J is TRBJ2-5 and V is TRBV10-3; the D gene could be TRBD1 or TRBD2 (5 bases each). The CDR3 is made up of 14 amino acids. Germline CDR1 ENHRY, CDR2 SYGVKD. Trimming removed 10 bases at V and 1 base at J, with 16 bases between. The DNA of the CDR3 is TGTGCCAGTTCCCCAGCAGGGACCCAAGAGACCCAGTACTTC. This gives the protein CASSPAGTQETQYF.

This clonotype came up a few times. The chain joins TRBV7-8 to TRBJ2-1; D ambiguous. CDR3 length: 15 residues. V shed 2 bases and J shed 0 bases, with 8 bases lying between them. Per the germline V gene, CDR1 is SGHVS and CDR2 is FQNEAQ. CDR3 sequence reads: CASSLRVSSYNEQFF. CDR3 coding DNA: TGTGCCAGCAGCTTAAGGGTCAGCTCCTACAATGAGCAGTTCTTC.

V and J are TRBV20-1 and TRBJ2-5; perhaps TRBD1 as D (5 bases). The CDR3 loop spans 14 amino acids. Germline CDR1 DFQATT, CDR2 SNEGSKA (reference sequence). The V end was cut by 3 bases, the J end by 2 bases, with 13 bases between. The CDR3 nucleotides are TGCAGTGCTAGCCGCATCGCAGGGCAAGAGACCCAGTACTTC. It yields the protein CSASRIAGQETQYF.

This clonotype was detected only a few times. The chain combines TRBV10-2 with TRBJ2-4; a possible D gene is TRBD1 (5 bases). The CDR3 loop spans 15 amino acids. Germline V CDR1 and CDR2: WSHSY, SAAADI. The V gene lost 8 bases and the J gene lost 5 bases, with 19 bases spanning the gap. The CDR3 is CASRPGWGQENIQYF. Here the CDR3 DNA reads TGCGCCAGCCGGCCAGGTTGGGGCCAAGAAAACATTCAGTACTTC.

Here the CDR3 DNA reads TGTGCCAGCAGGGGACTAGCAGAGACCCAGTACTTC. As protein: CASRGLAETQYF. The gene calls are TRBV2 and TRBJ2-5; 9 bases align to TRBD2. V was clipped by 6 bases and J by 4 bases; unmatched bases: 0. This CDR3 is 12 amino acids long. CDR1 is SNHLY, CDR2 FYNNEI, per germline.

This clonotype occurred once. This chain joins TRBV4-1 and TRBJ2-7; tentatively, D is TRBD2 (5 bases). Per germline, CDR1 MGHRA and CDR2 YSYEKL. The CDR3 totals 16 residues. The V end lost 0 bases, the J end lost 0 bases, and 12 bases lay between the germline ends. The CDR3 region has the DNA TGCGCCAGCAGCCAAGATAGGTCGGGGATCTCCTACGAGCAGTACTTC. It specifies CASSQDRSGISYEQYF.

The sample holds a few counts of this clonotype. The rearrangement uses TRBV18 and TRBJ2-7, with 11 bases matching TRBD2. This CDR3 is built from 17 residues. The V segment lost 4 bases and the J segment 4 bases; nucleotides outside the gene matches: 12. Germline-derived CDR1 and CDR2 are KGHSH and LQKENI. As DNA, the CDR3 is TGTGCCAGCTCACTGGTTGGGAGTAGCGGGAGGGCGTACGAGCAGTACGTC. It codes for CASSLVGSSGRAYEQYV.